These 30 T cell receptor beta chains originate from one sample sequenced in a study of control samples from healthy donors and cancer patients (dated by TCRdb to 2020 to 2021). Libraries were built with the immunoSEQ multiplex PCR assay. TCRdb took over this immuneACCESS table, retaining in-frame rearrangements with V and J assigned. Such tables are incomplete; in checked studies, under half of the missing clones stem from an unresolved V gene, and the remainder is unexplained. This sample lists about 180,000 clones; more than 85% were detected once. About 2.1% of the sample is held by the ten biggest clonotypes. The sequencing input was blood. The receptors come from a woman aged 40 to 50 in good health.

CDR3 protein: CASSQDVTYEQYF. The CDR3, as DNA: TGTGCCAGCAGCCAAGATGTCACCTACGAGCAGTACTTC. V and J are TRBV3-1 (or the pseudogene TRBV3-2) and TRBJ2-7, with D unresolved. Germline V gives CDR1 LGHDT, CDR2 YNNKEL (reference sequence). Deletions cut 0 bases from V and 2 bases from J, with 5 bases between. The CDR3 extends over 13 amino acids.

This rearrangement joins TRBV25-1 to TRBJ2-3; D gene unclear. This CDR3 has 17 amino acids. CDR1 and CDR2 (germline): MGHDK, SYGVNS. V lost 4 bases and J 0 bases, leaving 17 bases between the germline ends. CDR3 loop: CASSAPLGGSSTDTQYF. The CDR3 region has the DNA TGTGCCAGCAGTGCCCCCCTCGGTGGTTCTAGCACAGATACGCAGTATTTT.

The chain has TRBV7-2 and TRBJ2-7; possibly TRBD1 for D (5 bases). The V gene's germline CDR1 is SGHTA and CDR2 FQGNSA. CDR3 length: 15 residues. V lost 4 bases, J lost 2 bases, and 15 bases lay in between. The CDR3, as DNA: TGTGCCAGCAGCTACCAAGCAGGGTCGGCCTACGAGCAGTACTTC. Protein product: CASSYQAGSAYEQYF.

This chain links TRBV4-1 with TRBJ2-5, with 11 bases that match TRBD2. Germline values: CDR1 MGHRA, CDR2 YSYEKL. Trimming took 0 bases from V and 3 from J; bases not matched to a gene: 3. This CDR3 spans 16 amino acids. The CDR3 coding sequence is TGCGCCAGCAGCCAAGATTTAGCGGGGGGGAAAGAGACCCAGTACTTC. Translating gives CASSQDLAGGKETQYF.

CDR3 nucleotide sequence: TGTGCCAGCAGCTTAGCGGCCGATCCATTCTACGAGCAGTACTTC. It specifies CASSLAADPFYEQYF. The chain carries TRBV7-7 and TRBJ2-7; D uncertain. The CDR3 sequence is 15 residues long. Trimming took off 0 bases at V and 3 bases at J, with 12 bases between the two ends. Germline assignment: CDR1 SSHAT and CDR2 FNYEAQ (reference sequence).

The V call is TRBV7-8, the J call TRBJ2-1; 10 bases fit TRBD2. V trimming: 5 bases; J trimming: 5 bases; junction bases outside the gene matches: 6. The CDR3 has 15 amino acids. Germline loops: CDR1 SGHVS, CDR2 FQNEAQ. CDR3 in amino acids: CASSLTSGAHNEQFF. CDR3 DNA sequence: TGTGCCAGCAGCCTCACTAGCGGGGCCCACAATGAGCAGTTCTTC.

The J gene is TRBJ1-5, the V gene TRBV10-2; weak D call: TRBD1 (5 bases). Trimming removed 3 bases from V and 6 bases from J, with 15 bases in between. Germline V lookup: CDR1 WSHSY, CDR2 SAAADI. The CDR3 is 15 residues long. The chain's CDR3 is CASSERQEGIQPQHF. CDR3 bases: TGCGCCAGCAGTGAACGGCAGGAGGGGATTCAGCCCCAGCATTTT.

V gene TRBV2 combines with J gene TRBJ2-7; 7 nucleotides agree with TRBD2. V was clipped by 10 bases and J by 0 bases; unmatched bases: 3. The CDR3 extends over 12 amino acids. Germline loops: CDR1 SNHLY, CDR2 FYNNEI. CDR3 nucleotides: TGTGCCAACGGGGGGTCCTCCTACGAGCAGTACTTC. Protein product: CANGGSSYEQYF.

The chain has TRBV3-1 (or the pseudogene TRBV3-2) and TRBJ2-2; 8 bases map to TRBD2. The V segment lost 6 bases and the J segment 4 bases; nucleotides outside the gene matches: 10. This CDR3 contains 16 residues. Germline V gene data show CDR1 as LGHDT and CDR2 as YNNKEL (reference sequence). CDR3 DNA: TGTGCCAGCAGTCCCTGGGACGGGGGGGCCACCGGGGAGCTGTTTTTT. This codes for CASSPWDGGATGELFF.

This chain links TRBV25-1 with TRBJ2-1; no firm D call. V was trimmed by 3 bases and J by 4 bases, leaving 1 base between them. Looked up from germline, CDR1 is MGHDK and CDR2 is SYGVNS. The CDR3 is made up of 11 amino acids. The CDR3 DNA reads as TGTGCCAGCAGTGATTACAATGAGCAGTTCTTC. Protein sequence: CASSDYNEQFF. Full variable domain (remainder filled in from reference TRBV25-1 and TRBJ2-1): EADIYQTPRYLVIGTGKKITLECSQTMGHDKMYWYQQDPGMELHLIHYSYGVNSTEKGDLSSESTVSRIRTEHFPLTLESARPSHTSQYLCASSDYNEQFFGPGTRLTVL.

The chain has TRBV6-5 and TRBJ1-6; D is undetermined. CDR1 and CDR2 (germline): MNHEY, SVGAGI. The germline V and J ends were trimmed by 2 bases and 7 bases, with 6 bases remaining between them. The CDR3 is made up of 13 amino acids. CDR3 amino acids: CASSYSPNSPLHF. The CDR3 region has the DNA TGTGCCAGCAGTTACAGCCCAAATTCACCCCTCCACTTT.

The V gene is TRBV19, the J gene TRBJ1-4; 7 nucleotides match TRBD1. The CDR3 runs 17 residues. Unmatched junction bases numbered 7, after V lost 3 bases and J lost 0 bases. The germline CDR1 and CDR2 sequences are LNHDA and SQIVND (reference sequence). CDR3 bases: TGTGCCAGTAGTATTAGGACAGGAACCGCAACTAATGAAAAACTGTTTTTT. The encoded protein is CASSIRTGTATNEKLFF.

The genes are TRBV9 and TRBJ1-6; tentatively, D is TRBD1 (6 bases). Germline CDR1 SGDLS, CDR2 YYNGEE. This CDR3 region has 14 residues. The germline V and J ends were trimmed by 7 bases and 7 bases, with 15 bases remaining between them. In DNA, the CDR3 is TGTGCCAGCCGAACAGGGATCGAGAATTCACCCCTCCACTTT. Protein sequence: CASRTGIENSPLHF.

This clone was observed a handful of times. The chain carries TRBV11-2 and TRBJ1-6; TRBD1 might be the D (5 bases). The CDR3 spans 15 residues. Between the trimmed V and J ends, which lost 0 bases and 6 bases, there was a span of 9 bases. Germline lookup yields CDR1 SGHAT and CDR2 FQNNGV. In DNA, the CDR3 is TGTGCCAGCAGCTTAGAAGGGACGGGTAATTCACCCCTCCACTTT. The encoded protein is CASSLEGTGNSPLHF. The full variable domain, completed using reference TRBV11-2 and TRBJ1-6, is EAGVAQSPRYKIIEKRQSVAFWCNPISGHATLYWYQQILGQGPKLLIQFQNNGVVDDSQLPKDRFSAERLKGVDSTLKIQPAKLEDSAVYLCASSLEGTGNSPLHFGNGTRLTVT.

The rearrangement links TRBV5-4 to TRBJ2-7; perhaps TRBD1 as D (6 bases). From germline, CDR1 is SGHNT and CDR2 YYREEE (reference sequence). This CDR3 contains 12 residues. Trimming cost V 10 bases and J 2 bases, with 13 bases left between them. CDR3 nucleotide sequence: TGTGCCGGGTCAGAGGGGGCCTACGAGCAGTACTTC. It yields the protein CAGSEGAYEQYF. Together with reference TRBV5-4 and TRBJ2-7, the CDR3 gives the full variable domain: ETGVTQSPTHLIKTRGQQVTLRCSSQSGHNTVSWYQQALGQGPQFIFQYYREEENGRGNFPPRFSGLQFPNYSSELNVNALELDDSALYLCAGSEGAYEQYFGPGTRLTVT.

The CDR3 DNA is TGCACCAGCAGCGCGTGGGGGCGACCCTATGGCTACACCTTC. Translating it yields CTSSAWGRPYGYTF. The chain joins TRBV1 to TRBJ1-2; TRBD1 is taken as the D call from the table, unchecked against the DNA. TRBV1 represents a pseudogene. The CDR3 is 14 amino acids.

This chain uses TRBV27 with TRBJ1-2, with TRBD1 identical over 7 bases. J was trimmed by 4 bases and V by 0 bases; bases with no gene match: 5. This CDR3 has 15 amino acids. The germline gives CDR1 MNHEY, CDR2 SMNVEV (reference sequence). In nucleotides, the CDR3 is TGTGCCAGCAGTTTATCGGAAGGGGGCAGCTATGGCTACACCTTC. Its protein is CASSLSEGGSYGYTF.

This clone has just one count. This chain uses TRBV3-1 (or the pseudogene TRBV3-2) with TRBJ1-2; D unresolved. The V and J ends lost 4 bases and 8 bases respectively, with 11 bases between them. The CDR3 contains 12 residues. Germline CDR1 reads LGHDT; CDR2 reads YNNKEL (reference sequence). CDR3 region: CASSLENWGYTF. The CDR3 coding sequence is TGTGCCAGCAGCCTTGAAAATTGGGGCTACACCTTC.

This clone has more than one count but fewer than ten. CDR3: CASSYVRDSPLHF. The CDR3 DNA reads as TGTGCCAGCAGTTACGTCCGGGACTCACCCCTCCACTTT. The rearrangement joins TRBV6-6 to TRBJ1-6, with D possibly matching TRBD1 (5 bases). This CDR3 spans 13 amino acids. Trimming cost V 2 bases and J 10 bases, with 9 bases left between them. CDR1 MNHNY and CDR2 SVGAGI come from the germline V gene (reference sequence).

The CDR3 DNA sequence: TGTGCCAGCAGCCTGGGGGGGGCCGGCCAGCCCCAGCATTTT. Translation gives CASSLGGAGQPQHF. The V and J genes are TRBV27 and TRBJ1-5, with a weak D call TRBD1 (6 bases). This CDR3 is 14 amino acids long. Germline loops: CDR1 MNHEY, CDR2 SMNVEV (reference sequence). Trimming took 6 bases from V and 7 from J, leaving 16 bases between them.

This sequence joins TRBV19 and TRBJ1-4; D unresolved. V was cut by 11 bases and J by 5 bases, with 6 bases left in between. Germline CDR1 LNHDA, CDR2 SQIVND (reference sequence). There are 10 residues in the CDR3. The CDR3: CASLNEKLFF. The CDR3 nucleotides are TGTGCCTCGTTAAATGAAAAACTGTTTTTT.

V usage is TRBV4-1 and J usage is TRBJ1-5; TRBD1 agrees at 12 bases. Per germline, CDR1 MGHRA and CDR2 YSYEKL. The V and J ends lost 3 bases and 6 bases, in that order; junction bases with no gene match: 6. CDR3 length: 16 residues. As DNA, the CDR3 is TGCGCCAGCAGCCAGCACCCGGGACAGGGGGCTCAGCCCCAGCATTTT. It yields the protein CASSQHPGQGAQPQHF.

The chain is built from TRBV6-1 and TRBJ1-1; D not resolved. The CDR3 contains 13 residues. Germline assignment: CDR1 MNHNS and CDR2 SASEGT. Trimming cost V 0 bases and J 7 bases, with 9 bases left between them. As DNA, the CDR3 is TGTGCCAGCAGTGAAGCGCTTCTAGGTGAAGCTTTCTTT. It translates to CASSEALLGEAFF.

This clone occurred once. V usage is TRBV7-9 and J usage is TRBJ2-1, with D possibly matching TRBD1 (5 bases). CDR1 SEHNR and CDR2 FQNEAQ come from the germline V gene (reference sequence). The CDR3 runs 17 residues. The V end was cut by 6 bases, the J end by 3 bases, with 21 bases between. CDR3 region: CASSLRLGVGRYNEQFF. The DNA of the CDR3 is TGTGCCAGCAGTTTAAGGTTAGGGGTAGGTCGCTACAATGAGCAGTTCTTC.

The count of this clone is one. The CDR3 loop is CASTTSRGAYGYTF. The CDR3 DNA follows: TGTGCCAGTACCACATCCAGGGGGGCCTATGGCTACACCTTC. The chain recombines TRBV19 with TRBJ1-2; TRBD1 matches 7 bases. Unmatched junction bases numbered 9, after V lost 7 bases and J lost 4 bases. Per the germline V gene, CDR1 is LNHDA and CDR2 is SQIVND (reference sequence). CDR3 size: 14 residues. Variable domain in full (rest from reference TRBV19 and TRBJ1-2): DGGITQSPKYLFRKEGQNVTLSCEQNLNHDAMYWYRQDPGQGLRLIYYSQIVNDFQKGDIAEGYSVSREKKESFPLTVTSAQKNPTAFYLCASTTSRGAYGYTFGSGTRLTVV.

The rearrangement uses TRBV7-2 and TRBJ2-2; 9 bases line up with TRBD2. The CDR3 is made up of 15 amino acids. Trimming removed 4 bases from V and 3 bases from J; junction bases left unmatched: 3. Germline CDR1 and CDR2: SGHTA and FQGNSA. This CDR3 is CASSSSGGYTGELFF. The CDR3 nucleotides are TGTGCCAGCAGCTCGAGCGGGGGGTACACCGGGGAGCTGTTTTTT. Using reference TRBV7-2 and TRBJ2-2 for the parts outside the CDR3, the full variable domain is GAGVSQSPSNKVTEKGKDVELRCDPISGHTALYWYRQSLGQGLEFLIYFQGNSAPDKSGLPSDRFSAERTGGSVSTLTIQRTQQEDSAVYLCASSSSGGYTGELFFGEGSRLTVL.

This sequence joins TRBV28 and TRBJ2-1; no reliable D call. Germline assignment: CDR1 MDHEN and CDR2 SYDVKM. Trimming took off 8 bases at V and 11 bases at J, with 13 bases between the two ends. The CDR3 loop spans 11 amino acids. CDR3 protein: CASPRGVQQFF. The DNA for the CDR3 is TGTGCCAGCCCGCGTGGGGTCCAGCAGTTCTTC.

The rearrangement uses TRBV7-3 and TRBJ2-7; weak D call: TRBD2 (6 bases). This CDR3 has 14 residues. Germline assignment: CDR1 SGHTA and CDR2 FQGTGA. Trimming removed 3 bases at V and 6 bases at J, with 15 bases between. Written as DNA, the CDR3 is TGTGCCAGCAGCTTTAATTCCCAAGCGGGCGAGCAGTACTTC. Translated, it gives CASSFNSQAGEQYF.

This chain links TRBV4-1 with TRBJ2-7, with TRBD1 identical over 9 bases. The junction had 9 bases not matched to a gene; V was cut back by 0 bases and J by 6 bases. The germline V gene encodes CDR1 MGHRA and CDR2 YSYEKL. The CDR3 covers 16 residues. The CDR3 protein is CASSQDPGTGSSEQYF. The CDR3 DNA sequence: TGCGCCAGCAGCCAAGATCCAGGGACAGGGAGCTCCGAGCAGTACTTC.

The chain is built from TRBV27 and TRBJ1-1; D is possibly TRBD1 (6 bases). CDR1 is MNHEY and CDR2 is SMNVEV in the germline V gene (reference sequence). The CDR3 is 15 residues long. V shed 4 bases and J shed 0 bases, with 12 bases lying between them. CDR3 region: CASSWGGQLNTEAFF. DNA for the CDR3: TGTGCCAGCAGTTGGGGGGGACAACTGAACACTGAAGCTTTCTTT.